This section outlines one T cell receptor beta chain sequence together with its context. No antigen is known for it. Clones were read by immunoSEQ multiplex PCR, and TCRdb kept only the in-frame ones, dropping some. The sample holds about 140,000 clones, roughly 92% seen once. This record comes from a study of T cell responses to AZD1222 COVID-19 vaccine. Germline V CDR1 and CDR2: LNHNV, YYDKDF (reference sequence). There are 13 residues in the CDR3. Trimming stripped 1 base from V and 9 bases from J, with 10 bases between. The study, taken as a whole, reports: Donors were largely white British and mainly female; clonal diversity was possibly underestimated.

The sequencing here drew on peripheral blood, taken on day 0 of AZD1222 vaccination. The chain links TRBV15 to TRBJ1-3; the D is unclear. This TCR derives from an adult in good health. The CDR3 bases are TGTGCCACCAGCAGAGGAGCAACGGGCACCATATATTTT. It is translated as CATSRGATGTIYF.